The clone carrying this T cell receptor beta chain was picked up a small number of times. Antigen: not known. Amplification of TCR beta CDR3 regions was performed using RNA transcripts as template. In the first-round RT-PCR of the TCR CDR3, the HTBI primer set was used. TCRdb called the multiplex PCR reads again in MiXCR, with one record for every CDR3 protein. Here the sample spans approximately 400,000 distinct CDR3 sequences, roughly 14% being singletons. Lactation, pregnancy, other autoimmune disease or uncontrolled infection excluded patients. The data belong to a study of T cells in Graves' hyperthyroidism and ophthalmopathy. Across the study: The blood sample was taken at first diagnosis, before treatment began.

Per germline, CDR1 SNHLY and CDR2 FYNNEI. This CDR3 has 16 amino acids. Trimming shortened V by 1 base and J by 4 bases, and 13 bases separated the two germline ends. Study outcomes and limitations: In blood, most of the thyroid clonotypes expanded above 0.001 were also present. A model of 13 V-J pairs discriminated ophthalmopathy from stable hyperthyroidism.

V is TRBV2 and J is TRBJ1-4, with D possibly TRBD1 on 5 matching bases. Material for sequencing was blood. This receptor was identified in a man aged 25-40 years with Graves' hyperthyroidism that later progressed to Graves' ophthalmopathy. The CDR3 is CASSEGLGVDNEKLFF. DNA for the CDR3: TGTGCCAGCAGTGAAGGGTTGGGGGTAGATAATGAAAAACTGTTTTTT.